The present entry profiles one T cell receptor (beta chain) with its context. Its antigen specificity is not known. No base qualities exist here, and no much larger clone lies one base off it. These data come from a study of T-cell reconstitution after alpha-beta-depleted transplantation in children (dated by TCRdb to about 2016). About the investigation overall: Using TCR repertoire profiling, the study quantitatively followed how T-cell immune reconstitution unfolded in children after TCRalphabeta/CD19-depleted allogeneic hematopoietic cell transplantation.

The germline V gene (reference sequence) sets CDR1 to GTSNPN and CDR2 to SVGIG. The CDR3 contains 16 residues, cysteine and phenylalanine counted. This entry keeps only the CDR3 DNA: 48 bases, framed from base 1. Here V drops 3 bases and J drops 2 bases, and the junction holds 11 bases not matched to any gene. Library preparation used PCR. The sample was run on an Illumina HiSeq 2500. TCR libraries were prepared with molecular barcoding, using unique molecular identifiers to normalize TCRbeta repertoire quantification. TCRdb took the public reads, trimmed them with fastp at Q25, ran MiXCR for clone calling and kept in-frame beta chains. Each entry merges the rows of one CDR3 protein and shows their most common DNA and genes. The sample table holds over 400,000 distinct CDR3 sequences, of which under 15% were seen once. The top ten clones comprise approximately 5.4% of the sample.

The sequence was collected from a human donor who donated a stem cell graft to a child with combined immunodeficiency. The specimen comprised PBMCs from the stem cell graft donor, sampled from the stem cell graft. Recombination connected TRBV30 to TRBJ2-7; 9 nucleotides in the junction match TRBD2. The CDR3 amino acid sequence is: CAWSLSWLAGPYEQYF. The DNA reads TGTGCCTGGAGCCTCTCGTGGCTAGCGGGACCCTACGAGCAGTACTTC.